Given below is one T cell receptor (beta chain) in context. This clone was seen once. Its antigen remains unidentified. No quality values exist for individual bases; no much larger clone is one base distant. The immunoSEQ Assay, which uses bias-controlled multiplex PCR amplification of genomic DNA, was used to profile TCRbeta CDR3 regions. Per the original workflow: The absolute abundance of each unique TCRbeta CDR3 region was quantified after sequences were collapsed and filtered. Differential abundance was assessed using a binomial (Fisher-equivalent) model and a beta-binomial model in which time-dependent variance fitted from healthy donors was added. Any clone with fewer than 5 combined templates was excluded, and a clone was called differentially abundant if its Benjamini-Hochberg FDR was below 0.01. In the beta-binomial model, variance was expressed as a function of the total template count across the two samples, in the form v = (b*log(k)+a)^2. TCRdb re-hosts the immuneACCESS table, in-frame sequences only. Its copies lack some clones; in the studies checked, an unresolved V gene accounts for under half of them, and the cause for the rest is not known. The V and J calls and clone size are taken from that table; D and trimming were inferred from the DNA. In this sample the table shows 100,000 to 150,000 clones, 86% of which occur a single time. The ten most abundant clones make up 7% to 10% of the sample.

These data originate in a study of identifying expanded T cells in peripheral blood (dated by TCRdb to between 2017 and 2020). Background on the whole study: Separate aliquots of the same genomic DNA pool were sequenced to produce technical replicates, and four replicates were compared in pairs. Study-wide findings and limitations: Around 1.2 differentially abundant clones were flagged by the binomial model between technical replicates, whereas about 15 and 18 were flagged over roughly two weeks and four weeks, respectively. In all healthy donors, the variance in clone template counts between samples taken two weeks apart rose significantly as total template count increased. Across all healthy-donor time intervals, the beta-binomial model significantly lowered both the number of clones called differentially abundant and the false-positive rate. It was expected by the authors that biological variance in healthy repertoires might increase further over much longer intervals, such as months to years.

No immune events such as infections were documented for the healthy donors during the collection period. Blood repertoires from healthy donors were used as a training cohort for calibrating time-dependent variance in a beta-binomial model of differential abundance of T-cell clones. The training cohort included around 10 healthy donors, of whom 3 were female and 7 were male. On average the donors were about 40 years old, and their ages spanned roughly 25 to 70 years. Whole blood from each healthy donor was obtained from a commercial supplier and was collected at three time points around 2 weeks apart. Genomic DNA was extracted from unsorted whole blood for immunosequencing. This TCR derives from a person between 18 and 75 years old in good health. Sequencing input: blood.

The DNA sequence is TGTGCCAGCAGTGGGGCTACAGCGAACACTGAAGCTTTCTTT. This is translated as CASSGATANTEAFF. This receptor chain uses TRBV6-1 and TRBJ1-1; the D gene cannot be named for sure. A distance of 10 bases separates the germline ends of V and J, which lose 4 bases and 1 base respectively. The CDR3 runs 14 residues from the cysteine to the phenylalanine. CDR3 DNA only is kept here, 42 bases in frame from base 1. CDR1 is given as MNHNS and CDR2 as SASEGT, both from the germline V gene.